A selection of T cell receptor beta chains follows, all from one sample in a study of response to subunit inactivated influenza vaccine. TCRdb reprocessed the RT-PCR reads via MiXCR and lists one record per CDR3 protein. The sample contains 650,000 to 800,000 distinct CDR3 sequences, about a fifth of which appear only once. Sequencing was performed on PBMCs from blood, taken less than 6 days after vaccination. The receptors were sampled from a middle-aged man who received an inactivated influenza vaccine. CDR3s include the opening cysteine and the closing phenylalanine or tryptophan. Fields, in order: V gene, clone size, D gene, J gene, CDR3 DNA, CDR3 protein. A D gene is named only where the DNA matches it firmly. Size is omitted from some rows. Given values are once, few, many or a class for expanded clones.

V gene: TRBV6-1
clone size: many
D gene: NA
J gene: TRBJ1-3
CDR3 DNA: TGTGCCAGCAGAGGAACCTACTCTGGAAACACCATATATTTT
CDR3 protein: CASRGTYSGNTIYF

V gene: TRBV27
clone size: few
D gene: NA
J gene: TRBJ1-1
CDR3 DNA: TGTGCCAGCAGCCTCAGGGGTTGGAACACTGAAGCTTTCTTT
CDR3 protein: CASSLRGWNTEAFF

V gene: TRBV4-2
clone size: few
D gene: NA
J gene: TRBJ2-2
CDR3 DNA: TGTGCCAGCAGCCCCGCGGGGGCGGGATTTACCGGGGAGCTGTTTTTT
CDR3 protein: CASSPAGAGFTGELFF

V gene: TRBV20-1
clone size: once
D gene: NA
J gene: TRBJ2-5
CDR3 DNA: TGCAGTGCTAGAGATCCCTATATACAGGGGGGGATAGGCCCCCGGCAAGAGACCCAGTACTTC
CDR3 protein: CSARDPYIQGGIGPRQETQYF

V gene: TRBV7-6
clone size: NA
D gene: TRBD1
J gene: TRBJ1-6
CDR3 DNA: TGTGCCAGCAGCTCGTCGGACAGGAATTCACCCCTCCACTTT
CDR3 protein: CASSSSDRNSPLHF

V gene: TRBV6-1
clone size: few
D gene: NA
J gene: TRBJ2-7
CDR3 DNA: TGTGCCAGCCGGACCCGGGTGGACGGAACGGCCGAGCAGTACTTC
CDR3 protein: CASRTRVDGTAEQYF

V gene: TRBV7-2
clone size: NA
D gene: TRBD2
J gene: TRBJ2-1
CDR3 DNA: TGTGCCAGCAGCTTAGTAGCGGGACCTAATGAGCAGTTCTTC
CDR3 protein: CASSLVAGPNEQFF

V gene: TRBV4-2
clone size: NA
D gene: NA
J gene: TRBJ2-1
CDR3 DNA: TGTGCCAGCAGCCCAAGGGGGGCTGACAGTAACAATGAGCAGTTCTTC
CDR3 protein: CASSPRGADSNNEQFF

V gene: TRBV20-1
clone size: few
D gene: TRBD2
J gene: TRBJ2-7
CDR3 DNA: TGCAGTGCTATCGGGAGGGCCTTATACGAGCAGTACTTC
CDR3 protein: CSAIGRALYEQYF

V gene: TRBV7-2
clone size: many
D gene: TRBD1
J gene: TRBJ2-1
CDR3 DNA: TGTGCCAGCAGCTACGGACAGGTCGGTGAGCAGTTCTTC
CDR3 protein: CASSYGQVGEQFF

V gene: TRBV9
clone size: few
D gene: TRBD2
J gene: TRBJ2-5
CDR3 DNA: TGTGCCAGCAGCGTAGGGGTAGCGGGAGGGCCAGAGACCCAGTACTTC
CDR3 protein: CASSVGVAGGPETQYF

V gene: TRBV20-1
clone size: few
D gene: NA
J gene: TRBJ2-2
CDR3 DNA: TGCAGTGCTAGGGGCGGGGCCGGGGACACCGGGGAGCTGTTTTTT
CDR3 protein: CSARGGAGDTGELFF

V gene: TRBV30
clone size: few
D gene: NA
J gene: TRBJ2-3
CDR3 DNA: TGTGCCTGGAGTTCGGACATTAGCCCAGATACGCAGTATTTT
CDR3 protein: CAWSSDISPDTQYF

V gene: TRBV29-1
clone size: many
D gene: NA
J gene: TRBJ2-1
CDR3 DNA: TGCAGCGTTGAACCCAGAAACTCCTACAATGAGCAGTTCTTC
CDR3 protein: CSVEPRNSYNEQFF

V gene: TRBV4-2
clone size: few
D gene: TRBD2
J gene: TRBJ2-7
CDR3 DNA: TGTGCCAGCAGCCAAGCCGGACTAGCGGATTACGAGCAGTACTTC
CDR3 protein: CASSQAGLADYEQYF

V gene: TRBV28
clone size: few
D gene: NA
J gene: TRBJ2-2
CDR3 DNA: TGTGCCAGCAGCCGCATCCTAACATTGAACACCGGGGAGCTGTTTTTT
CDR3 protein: CASSRILTLNTGELFF

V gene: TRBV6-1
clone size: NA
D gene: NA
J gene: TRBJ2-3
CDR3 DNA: TGTGCCAGCAGCGCCGGGACGTTGGTGTCAGATACGCAGTATTTT
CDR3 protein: CASSAGTLVSDTQYF

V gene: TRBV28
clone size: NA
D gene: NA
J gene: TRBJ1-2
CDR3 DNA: TGTGCCAGCAGCACAGGGTCCAATGGCTACACCTTC
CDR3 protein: CASSTGSNGYTF

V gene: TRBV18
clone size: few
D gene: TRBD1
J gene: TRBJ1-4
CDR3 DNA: TGTGCCAGCTCACACCGCCGGGACAGGGCTGAAAAACTGTTTTTT
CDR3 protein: CASSHRRDRAEKLFF

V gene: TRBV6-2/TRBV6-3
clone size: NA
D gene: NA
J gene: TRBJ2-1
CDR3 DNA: TGTGCCACTAAAAGAGGGGCTGGCTACAATGAGCAGTTCTTC
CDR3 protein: CATKRGAGYNEQFF

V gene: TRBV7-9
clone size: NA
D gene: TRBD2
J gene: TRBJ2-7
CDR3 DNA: TGTGCCAGCAGCCCTACTAGCGGGAGGTACGAGCAGTACTTC
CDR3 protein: CASSPTSGRYEQYF

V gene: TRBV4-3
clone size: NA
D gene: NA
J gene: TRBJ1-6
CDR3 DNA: TGCGCCAGCAGCCAAGATCTGGGAGGGAGTTGGTCACCCCTCCACTTT
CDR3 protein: CASSQDLGGSWSPLHF